This TCR beta chain was sequenced in a study of lymphopenia after photon versus proton radiotherapy. Notes on the study in general: Post-nadir diversity loss with photons came from oligoclonal expansion, particularly CD8+ Temra cells. Only patients who died were analyzed for survival; proton advantage is unproven. Relative stability marked proton patients; photon patients lost diversity and naive cells.

A remark on this clone: Its antigen is unidentified.

Clones were read by immunoSEQ multiplex PCR, and TCRdb kept only the in-frame ones, dropping some. Of approximately 22,000 clones in the sample, 85% were seen once. The CDR3 extends over 15 amino acids. The ends were cut back, 5 bases at V and 0 bases at J, with 14 bases in the middle. Looked up from germline, CDR1 is MNHEY and CDR2 is SVGAGI. The sample here was peripheral blood, taken from a patient treated with photon-based radiotherapy. The V call is TRBV6-5, the J call TRBJ2-7; maybe TRBD2 (6 bases). The clonotype comes from a man between 60 and 70 years old with pancreatic cancer. CDR3 DNA: TGTGCCAGCAGTCTCGCGGGATCTGGCTCCTACGAGCAGTACTTC. Encoded protein: CASSLAGSGSYEQYF.